This T cell receptor (beta chain) was recorded in a study of Graves' ophthalmopathy and Graves' hyperthyroidism. The overall study: The authors defined stable hyperthyroidism as no ophthalmopathy within 18 months of follow-up. Study-level results: With 60% to 71% sensitivity and roughly 72% specificity, the model predicted ophthalmopathy progression.

Excluded were patients with other autoimmune diseases, uncontrolled infections, pregnancy or lactation. The diagnosis combined clinical symptoms, thyroxine, TRAb, thyroid ultrasound and orbital computed tomography scans. Turning to this clonotype: What it binds is not known.

The CDR3 is 15 residues long. Germline V gene sequence: CDR1 SGHTA, CDR2 FQGNSA. The V gene end was trimmed by 4 bases and the J gene end by 6 bases; junction bases not matched to a gene: 7. Amplifying from RNA transcripts, the study obtained TCR beta CDR3 regions. HTBI primers were used in a first-round RT-PCR, which preceded a second-round multiplex PCR. From the multiplex PCR reads, TCRdb called clonotypes with MiXCR, one entry per CDR3 protein. The sample contains 900,000 to 1,200,000 distinct CDR3 sequences, about two fifths of which appear only once. V gene TRBV7-2 combines with J gene TRBJ1-5; 9 bases map to TRBD1. The sequence derives from an adult man with Graves' hyperthyroidism. Source material: peripheral blood or thyroid tissue (not recorded which). The CDR3 protein is CASSSPGTGIQPQHF. Here the CDR3 DNA reads TGTGCCAGCAGCTCACCCGGGACAGGGATTCAGCCCCAGCATTTT.